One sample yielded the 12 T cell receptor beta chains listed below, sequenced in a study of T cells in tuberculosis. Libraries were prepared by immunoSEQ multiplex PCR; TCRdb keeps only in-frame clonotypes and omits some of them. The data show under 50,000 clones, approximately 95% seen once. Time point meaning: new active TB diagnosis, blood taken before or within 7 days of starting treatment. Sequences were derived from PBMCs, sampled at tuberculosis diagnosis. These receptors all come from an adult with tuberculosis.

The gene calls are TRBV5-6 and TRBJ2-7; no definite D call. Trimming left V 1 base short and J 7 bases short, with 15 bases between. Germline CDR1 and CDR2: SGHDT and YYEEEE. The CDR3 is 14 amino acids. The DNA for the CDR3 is TGTGCCAGCAGCTTGACGGGTCGTGTTGGGGAGCAGTACTTC. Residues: CASSLTGRVGEQYF. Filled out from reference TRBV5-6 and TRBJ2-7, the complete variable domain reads DAGVTQSPTHLIKTRGQQVTLRCSPKSGHDTVSWYQQALGQGPQFIFQYYEEEERQRGNFPDRFSGHQFPNYSSELNVNALLLGDSALYLCASSLTGRVGEQYFGPGTRLTVT.

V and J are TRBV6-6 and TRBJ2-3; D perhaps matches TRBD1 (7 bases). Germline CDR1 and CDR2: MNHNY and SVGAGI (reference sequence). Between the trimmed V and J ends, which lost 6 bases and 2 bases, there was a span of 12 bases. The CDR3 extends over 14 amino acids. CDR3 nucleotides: TGTGCCAGCAGGGGAGGACAGGCCACAGATACGCAGTATTTT. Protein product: CASRGGQATDTQYF.

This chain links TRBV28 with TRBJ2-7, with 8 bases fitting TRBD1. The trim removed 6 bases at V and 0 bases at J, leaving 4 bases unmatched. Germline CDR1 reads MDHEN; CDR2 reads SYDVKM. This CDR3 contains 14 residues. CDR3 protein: CASRTGTGSYEQYF. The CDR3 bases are TGTGCCAGCAGGACCGGGACAGGCTCCTACGAGCAGTACTTC. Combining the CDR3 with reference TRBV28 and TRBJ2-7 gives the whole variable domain DVKVTQSSRYLVKRTGEKVFLECVQDMDHENMFWYRQDPGLGLRLIYFSYDVKMKEKGDIPEGYSVSREKKERFSLILESASTNQTSMYLCASRTGTGSYEQYFGPGTRLTVT.

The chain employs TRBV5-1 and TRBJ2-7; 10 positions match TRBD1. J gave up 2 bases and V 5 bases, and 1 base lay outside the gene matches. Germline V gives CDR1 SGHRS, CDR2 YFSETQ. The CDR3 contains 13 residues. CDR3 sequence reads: CASRGTGAYEQYF. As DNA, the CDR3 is TGCGCCAGCAGGGGGACAGGGGCCTACGAGCAGTACTTC.

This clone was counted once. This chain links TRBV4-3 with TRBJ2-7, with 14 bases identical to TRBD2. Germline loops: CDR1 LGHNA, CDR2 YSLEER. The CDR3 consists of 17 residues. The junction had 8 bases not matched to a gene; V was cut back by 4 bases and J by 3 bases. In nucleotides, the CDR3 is TGCGCCAGCAGCCCGACTGGGACTAGCGGGGGATTCTACGAGCAGTACTTC. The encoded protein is CASSPTGTSGGFYEQYF.

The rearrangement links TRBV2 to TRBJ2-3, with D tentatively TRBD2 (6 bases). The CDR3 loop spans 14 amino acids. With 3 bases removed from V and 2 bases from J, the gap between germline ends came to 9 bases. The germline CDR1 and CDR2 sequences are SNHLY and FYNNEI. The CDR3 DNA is TGTGCCAGCAGTGACCGGGGGAACACAGATACGCAGTATTTT. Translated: CASSDRGNTDTQYF.

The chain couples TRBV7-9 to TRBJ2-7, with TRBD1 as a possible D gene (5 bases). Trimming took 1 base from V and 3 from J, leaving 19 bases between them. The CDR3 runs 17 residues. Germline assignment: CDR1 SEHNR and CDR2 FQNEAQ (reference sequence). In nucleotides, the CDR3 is TGTGCCAGCAGCTTAGTGTCTTGGGGTGCAGGGAACTACGAGCAGTACTTC. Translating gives CASSLVSWGAGNYEQYF.

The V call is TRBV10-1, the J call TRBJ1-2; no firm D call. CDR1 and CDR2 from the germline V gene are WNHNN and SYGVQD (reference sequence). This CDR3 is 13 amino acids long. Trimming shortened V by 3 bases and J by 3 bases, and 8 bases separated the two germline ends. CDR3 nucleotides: TGCGCCAGCAGTGAAGACGGGGACTATGGCTACACCTTC. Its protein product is CASSEDGDYGYTF.

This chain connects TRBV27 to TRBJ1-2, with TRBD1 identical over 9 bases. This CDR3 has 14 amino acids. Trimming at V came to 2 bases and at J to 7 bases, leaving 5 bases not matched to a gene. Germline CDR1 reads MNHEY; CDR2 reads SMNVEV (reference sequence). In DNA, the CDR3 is TGTGCCAGCAGTTTACGGACAGGGGCAGGTGGCTACACCTTC. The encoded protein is CASSLRTGAGGYTF.

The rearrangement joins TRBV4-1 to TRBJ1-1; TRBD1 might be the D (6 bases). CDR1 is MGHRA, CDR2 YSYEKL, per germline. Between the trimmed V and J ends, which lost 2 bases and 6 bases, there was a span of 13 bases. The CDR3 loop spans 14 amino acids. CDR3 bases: TGCGCCAGCAGCCAATGGACAGTTGGTCCTGAAGCTTTCTTT. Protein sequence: CASSQWTVGPEAFF.

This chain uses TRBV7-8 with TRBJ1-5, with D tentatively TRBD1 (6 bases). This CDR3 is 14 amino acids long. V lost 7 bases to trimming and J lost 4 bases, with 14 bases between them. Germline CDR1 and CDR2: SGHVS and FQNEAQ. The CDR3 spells CASTPDSPNQPQHF. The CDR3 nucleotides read TGTGCCAGCACCCCGGACAGCCCTAATCAGCCCCAGCATTTT. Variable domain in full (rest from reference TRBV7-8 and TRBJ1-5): GAGVSQSPRYKVAKRGQDVALRCDPISGHVSLFWYQQALGQGPEFLTYFQNEAQLDKSGLPSDRFFAERPEGSVSTLKIQRTQQEDSAVYLCASTPDSPNQPQHFGDGTRLSIL.

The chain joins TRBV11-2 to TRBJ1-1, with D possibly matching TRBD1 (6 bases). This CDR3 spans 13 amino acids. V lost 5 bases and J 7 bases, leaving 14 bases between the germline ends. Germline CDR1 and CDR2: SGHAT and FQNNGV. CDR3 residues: CASSRIQGVEAFF. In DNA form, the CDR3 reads TGTGCCAGCAGCCGGATACAGGGAGTTGAAGCTTTCTTT.